In its sample, the clone carrying this T cell receptor beta chain was seen once. The antigen is unknown. Here immunoSEQ multiplex PCR was the method, and the copy in TCRdb shows in-frame clones only, minus some. Of thousands of clones in the sample, approximately 72% were seen once. Germline loops: CDR1 MGHRA, CDR2 YSYEKL. V was shortened by 4 bases and J by 5 bases, with 14 bases between the two germline ends. The CDR3 extends over 14 amino acids. These data are taken from a study of coeliac disease. Study-wide results and limits: Lower clonality than controls marked TRB and TRG repertoires from active celiac intraepithelial and lamina propria samples.

Sample: intraepithelial lymphocytes from the gut. This receptor was identified in a woman aged 18-29 years with active celiac disease. The chain combines TRBV4-1 with TRBJ2-5; weak D call: TRBD1 (6 bases). CDR3 DNA sequence: TGCGCCAGCAGCCCCCCTCAGGGGTTGGAGACCCAGTACTTC. Translation: CASSPPQGLETQYF.